This paragraph reports one T cell receptor beta chain. What it binds is not known. The sample is drawn from a study of OX40 agonist ivuxolimab in advanced cancers. Study-level background: Anti-PD-1, anti-PD-L1 or anti-CTLA-4 therapy given earlier was allowed, and about 38% had some.

Notes on the study in general: Among the lowest levels of clonal expansion were found in partial responders at 0.1-3.0 mg/kg. The study did not work out the antigen specificity of the expanded peripheral T cells. Expanded clones were, on average, more numerous among CD8+ T cells than CD4+.

Libraries were prepared by immunoSEQ multiplex PCR; TCRdb keeps only in-frame clonotypes and omits some of them. Seen here are some 57,000 clones, 80% to 90% observed once, and the top ten hold 5.4%. This CDR3 spans 15 amino acids. Germline assignment: CDR1 SNHLY and CDR2 FYNNEI. V shed 6 bases and J shed 2 bases, with 15 bases lying between them. The V gene is TRBV2, the J gene TRBJ2-3, with a tentative D call TRBD1 (6 bases). The source of this sequence is an adult with an advanced solid tumor such as melanoma, head and neck, liver or kidney cancer. The sample here was CD4+ or CD8+ T cells sorted from blood, taken in a trial of the OX40 agonist ivuxolimab. The CDR3 here is CASRLRGVNTDTQYF. Here the CDR3 DNA reads TGTGCCAGCAGGCTCAGGGGAGTCAACACAGATACGCAGTATTTT. Drawing the rest from reference TRBV2 and TRBJ2-3, the complete variable domain is EPEVTQTPSHQVTQMGQEVILRCVPISNHLYFYWYRQILGQKVEFLVSFYNNEISEKSEIFDDQFSVERPDGSNFTLKIRSTKLEDSAMYFCASRLRGVNTDTQYFGPGTRLTVL.